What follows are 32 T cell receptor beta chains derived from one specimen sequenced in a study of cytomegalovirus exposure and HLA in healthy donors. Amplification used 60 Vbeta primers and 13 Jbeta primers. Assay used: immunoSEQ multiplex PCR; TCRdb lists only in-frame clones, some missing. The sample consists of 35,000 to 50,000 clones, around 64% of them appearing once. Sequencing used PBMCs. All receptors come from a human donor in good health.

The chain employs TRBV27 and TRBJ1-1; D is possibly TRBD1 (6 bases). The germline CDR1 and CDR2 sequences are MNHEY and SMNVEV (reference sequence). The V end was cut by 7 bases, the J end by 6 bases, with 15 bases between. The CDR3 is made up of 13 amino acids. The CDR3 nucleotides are TGTGCCAGCACCCGTGTGGCAGGGGCTGAAGCTTTCTTT. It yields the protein CASTRVAGAEAFF.

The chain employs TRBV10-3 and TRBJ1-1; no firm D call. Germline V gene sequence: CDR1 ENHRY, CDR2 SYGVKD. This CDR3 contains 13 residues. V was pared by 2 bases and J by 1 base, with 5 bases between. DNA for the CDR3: TGTGCCATCAGTGAGCCGGGGAACACTGAAGCTTTCTTT. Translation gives CAISEPGNTEAFF.

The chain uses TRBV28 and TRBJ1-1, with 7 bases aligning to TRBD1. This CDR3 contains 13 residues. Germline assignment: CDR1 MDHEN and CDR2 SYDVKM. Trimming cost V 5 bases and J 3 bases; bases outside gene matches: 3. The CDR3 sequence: CASSGDSDTEAFF. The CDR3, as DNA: TGTGCCAGCAGTGGGGACAGCGACACTGAAGCTTTCTTT. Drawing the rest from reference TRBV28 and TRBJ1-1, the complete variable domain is DVKVTQSSRYLVKRTGEKVFLECVQDMDHENMFWYRQDPGLGLRLIYFSYDVKMKEKGDIPEGYSVSREKKERFSLILESASTNQTSMYLCASSGDSDTEAFFGQGTRLTVV.

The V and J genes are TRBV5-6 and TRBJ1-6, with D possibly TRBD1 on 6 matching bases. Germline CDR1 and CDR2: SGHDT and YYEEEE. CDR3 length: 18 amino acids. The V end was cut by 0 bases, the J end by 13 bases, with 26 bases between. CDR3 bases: TGTGCCAGCAGCTTGGCTCGATCGACAGGTTTAGGCTTTGGGCCCCTCCACTTT. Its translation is CASSLARSTGLGFGPLHF.

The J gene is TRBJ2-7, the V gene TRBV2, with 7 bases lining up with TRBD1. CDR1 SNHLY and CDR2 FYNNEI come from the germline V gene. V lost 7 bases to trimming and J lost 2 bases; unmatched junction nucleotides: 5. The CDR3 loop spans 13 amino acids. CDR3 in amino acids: CASKTGFTYEQYF. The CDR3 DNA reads TGTGCCAGCAAGACAGGGTTTACCTACGAGCAGTACTTC.

The chain's CDR3 is CASYRTGVRSPLHF. For the CDR3, the DNA is TGTGCCAGTTATAGGACAGGGGTAAGGTCACCCCTCCACTTT. This chain connects TRBV6-6 to TRBJ1-6; 9 nucleotides match TRBD1. Losses at the gene ends were 9 bases for V and 10 bases for J; bases not matched to a gene: 10. Germline CDR1 reads MNHNY; CDR2 reads SVGAGI (reference sequence). The CDR3 has 14 residues.

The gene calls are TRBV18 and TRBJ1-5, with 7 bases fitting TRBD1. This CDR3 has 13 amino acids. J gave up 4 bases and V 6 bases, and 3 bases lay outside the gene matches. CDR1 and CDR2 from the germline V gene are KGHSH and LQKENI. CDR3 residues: CASSPDRNQPQHF. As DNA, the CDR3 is TGTGCCAGCTCTCCGGACAGGAATCAGCCCCAGCATTTT.

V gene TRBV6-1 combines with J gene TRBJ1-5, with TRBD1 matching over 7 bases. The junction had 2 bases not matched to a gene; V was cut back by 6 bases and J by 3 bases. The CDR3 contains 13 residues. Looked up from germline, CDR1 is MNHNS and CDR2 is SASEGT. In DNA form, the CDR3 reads TGTGCCAGCAGGGGACAGTACAATCAGCCCCAGCATTTT. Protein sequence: CASRGQYNQPQHF.

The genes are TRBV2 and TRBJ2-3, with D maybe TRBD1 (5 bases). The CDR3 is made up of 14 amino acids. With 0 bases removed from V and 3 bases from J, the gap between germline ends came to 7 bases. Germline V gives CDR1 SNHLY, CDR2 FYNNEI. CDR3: CASSEASGTDTQYF. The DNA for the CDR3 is TGTGCCAGCAGTGAAGCTTCAGGGACAGATACGCAGTATTTT.

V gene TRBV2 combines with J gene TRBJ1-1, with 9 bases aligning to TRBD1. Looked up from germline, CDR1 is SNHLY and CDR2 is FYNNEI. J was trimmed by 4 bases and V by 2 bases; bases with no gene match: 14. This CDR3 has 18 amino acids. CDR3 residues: CASSERGQGFGFPTEAFF. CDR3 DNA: TGTGCCAGCAGTGAACGGGGACAGGGTTTCGGTTTTCCCACTGAAGCTTTCTTT.

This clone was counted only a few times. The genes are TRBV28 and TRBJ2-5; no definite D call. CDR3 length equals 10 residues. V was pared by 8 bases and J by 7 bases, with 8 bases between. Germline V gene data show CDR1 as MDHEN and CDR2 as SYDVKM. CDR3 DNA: TGTGCCAGCGGCCTTGGGACCCAGTACTTC. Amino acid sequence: CASGLGTQYF.

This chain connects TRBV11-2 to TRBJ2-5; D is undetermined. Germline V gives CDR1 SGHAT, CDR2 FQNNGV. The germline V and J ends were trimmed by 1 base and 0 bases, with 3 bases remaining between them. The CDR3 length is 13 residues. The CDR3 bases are TGTGCCAGCAGCTTAGGGCACCAAGAGACCCAGTACTTC. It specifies CASSLGHQETQYF.

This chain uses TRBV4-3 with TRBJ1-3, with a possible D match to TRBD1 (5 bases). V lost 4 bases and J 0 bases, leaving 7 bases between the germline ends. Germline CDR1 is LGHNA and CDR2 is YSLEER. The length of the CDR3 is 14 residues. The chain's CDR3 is CASSRGASGNTIYF. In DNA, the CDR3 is TGCGCCAGCAGCCGCGGGGCCTCTGGAAACACCATATATTTT.

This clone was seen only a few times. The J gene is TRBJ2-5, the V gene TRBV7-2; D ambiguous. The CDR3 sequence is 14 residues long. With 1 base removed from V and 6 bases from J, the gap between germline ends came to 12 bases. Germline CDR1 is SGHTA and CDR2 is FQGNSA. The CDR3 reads CASSLGVSGQTQYF. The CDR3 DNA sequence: TGTGCCAGCAGCTTAGGGGTCTCTGGGCAGACCCAGTACTTC.

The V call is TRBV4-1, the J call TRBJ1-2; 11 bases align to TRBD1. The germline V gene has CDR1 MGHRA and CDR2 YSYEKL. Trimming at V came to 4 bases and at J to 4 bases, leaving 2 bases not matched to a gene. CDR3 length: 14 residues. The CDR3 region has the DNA TGCGCCAGCAGCCGAGGACAGGGGGCCTATGGCTACACCTTC. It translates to CASSRGQGAYGYTF.

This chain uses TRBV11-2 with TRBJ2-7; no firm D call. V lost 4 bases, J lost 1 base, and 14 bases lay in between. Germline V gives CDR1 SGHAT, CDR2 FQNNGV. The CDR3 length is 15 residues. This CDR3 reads CASSSRWAESYEQYF. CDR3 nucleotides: TGTGCCAGCAGCTCCCGTTGGGCTGAGTCCTACGAGCAGTACTTC.

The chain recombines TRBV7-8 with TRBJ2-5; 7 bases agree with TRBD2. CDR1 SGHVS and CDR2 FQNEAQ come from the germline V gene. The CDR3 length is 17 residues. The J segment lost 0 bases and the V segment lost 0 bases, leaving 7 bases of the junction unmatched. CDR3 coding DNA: TGTGCCAGCAGCTTAGCGGTATCTGGACTAGACCAAGAGACCCAGTACTTC. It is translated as CASSLAVSGLDQETQYF.

Written as DNA, the CDR3 is TGTGCCAGCAGTGAACAGGGGGCTTATGAAAAACTGTTTTTT. Its translation is CASSEQGAYEKLFF. This chain uses TRBV6-1 with TRBJ1-4; 8 nucleotides agree with TRBD1. From germline, CDR1 is MNHNS and CDR2 SASEGT. The CDR3 has 14 amino acids. Losses at the gene ends were 2 bases for V and 6 bases for J; bases not matched to a gene: 2.

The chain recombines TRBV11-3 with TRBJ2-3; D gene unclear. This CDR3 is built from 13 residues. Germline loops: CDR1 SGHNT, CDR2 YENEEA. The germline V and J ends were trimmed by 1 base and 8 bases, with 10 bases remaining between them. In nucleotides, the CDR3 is TGTGCCAGCAGCTTAGGACCGGGTGGTACGCAGTATTTT. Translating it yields CASSLGPGGTQYF.

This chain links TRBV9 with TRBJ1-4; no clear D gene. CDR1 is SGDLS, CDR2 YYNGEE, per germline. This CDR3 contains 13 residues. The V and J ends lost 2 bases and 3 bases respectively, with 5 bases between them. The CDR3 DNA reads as TGTGCCAGCAGCGTTCTCCCTAATGAAAAACTGTTTTTT. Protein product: CASSVLPNEKLFF.

This chain's CDR3 is CASSPAGLIGEQFF. CDR3 nucleotides: TGTGCCAGCAGTCCGGCAGGGTTAATCGGTGAGCAGTTCTTC. The chain employs TRBV6-1 and TRBJ2-1, with a possible D match to TRBD1 (5 bases). The V gene lost 5 bases and the J gene lost 9 bases, with 17 bases spanning the gap. CDR3 length equals 14 residues. Germline CDR1 and CDR2: MNHNS and SASEGT.

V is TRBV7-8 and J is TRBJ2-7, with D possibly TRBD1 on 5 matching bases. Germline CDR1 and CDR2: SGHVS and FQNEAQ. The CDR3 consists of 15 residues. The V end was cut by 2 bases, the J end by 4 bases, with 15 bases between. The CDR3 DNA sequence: TGTGCCAGCAGCTTATGGGCAGGGCCTCTATACGAGCAGTACTTC. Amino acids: CASSLWAGPLYEQYF.

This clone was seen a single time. The CDR3 sequence is CASSLSGLAPYGYTF. CDR3 bases: TGTGCCAGCAGCCTCAGCGGGCTGGCCCCTTATGGCTACACCTTC. V is TRBV5-6 and J is TRBJ1-2; D unclear. The CDR3 consists of 15 residues. CDR1 and CDR2 (germline): SGHDT, YYEEEE. V was trimmed by 4 bases and J by 5 bases, leaving 18 bases between them.

CDR3 amino acids: CASRPGLAGGYEQYF. The CDR3 DNA reads as TGTGCCAGCAGGCCAGGACTAGCGGGGGGATACGAGCAGTACTTC. V gene TRBV28 combines with J gene TRBJ2-7, with 14 bases aligning to TRBD2. V trimming: 6 bases; J trimming: 4 bases; junction bases outside the gene matches: 5. The CDR3 is made up of 15 amino acids. Germline lookup yields CDR1 MDHEN and CDR2 SYDVKM. Combining the CDR3 with reference TRBV28 and TRBJ2-7 gives the whole variable domain DVKVTQSSRYLVKRTGEKVFLECVQDMDHENMFWYRQDPGLGLRLIYFSYDVKMKEKGDIPEGYSVSREKKERFSLILESASTNQTSMYLCASRPGLAGGYEQYFGPGTRLTVT.

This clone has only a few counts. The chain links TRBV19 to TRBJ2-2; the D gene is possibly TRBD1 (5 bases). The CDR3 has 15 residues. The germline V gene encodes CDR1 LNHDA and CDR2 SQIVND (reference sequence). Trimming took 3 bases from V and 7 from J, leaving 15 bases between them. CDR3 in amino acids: CASSITAGNNGELFF. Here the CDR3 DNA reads TGTGCCAGTAGTATTACCGCAGGGAATAACGGGGAGCTGTTTTTT.

The CDR3 DNA sequence: TGTGCCAGCAGTTACTCGGCAGGGGTTCCCTATGGCTACACCTTC. Translating gives CASSYSAGVPYGYTF. This sequence joins TRBV6-6 and TRBJ1-2; tentatively, D is TRBD1 (6 bases). Germline V gives CDR1 MNHNY, CDR2 SVGAGI (reference sequence). Trimming removed 0 bases at V and 4 bases at J, with 12 bases between. CDR3 length equals 15 residues.

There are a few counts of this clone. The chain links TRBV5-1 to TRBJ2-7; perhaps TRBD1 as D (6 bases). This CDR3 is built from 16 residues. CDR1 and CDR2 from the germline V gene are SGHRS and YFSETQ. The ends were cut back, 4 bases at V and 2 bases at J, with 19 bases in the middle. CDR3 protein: CASSLGPPDSPYEQYF. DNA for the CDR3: TGCGCCAGCAGCCTCGGGCCCCCGGACAGTCCCTACGAGCAGTACTTC.

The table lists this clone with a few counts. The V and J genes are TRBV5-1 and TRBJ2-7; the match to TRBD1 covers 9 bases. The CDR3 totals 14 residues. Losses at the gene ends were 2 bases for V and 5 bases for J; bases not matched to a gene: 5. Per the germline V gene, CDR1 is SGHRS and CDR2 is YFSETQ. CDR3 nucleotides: TGCGCCAGCAGCTTTGGGACAGGGACCGACGAGCAGTACTTC. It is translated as CASSFGTGTDEQYF.

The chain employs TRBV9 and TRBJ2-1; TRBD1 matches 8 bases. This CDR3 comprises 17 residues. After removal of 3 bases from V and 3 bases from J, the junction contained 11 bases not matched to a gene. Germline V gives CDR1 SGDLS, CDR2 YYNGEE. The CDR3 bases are TGTGCCAGCAGCGGGCGGCAGGGGGCCATTTTCTACAATGAGCAGTTCTTC. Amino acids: CASSGRQGAIFYNEQFF. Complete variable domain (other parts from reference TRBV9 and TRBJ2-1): DSGVTQTPKHLITATGQRVTLRCSPRSGDLSVYWYQQSLDQGLQFLIQYYNGEERAKGNILERFSAQQFPDLHSELNLSSLELGDSALYFCASSGRQGAIFYNEQFFGPGTRLTVL.

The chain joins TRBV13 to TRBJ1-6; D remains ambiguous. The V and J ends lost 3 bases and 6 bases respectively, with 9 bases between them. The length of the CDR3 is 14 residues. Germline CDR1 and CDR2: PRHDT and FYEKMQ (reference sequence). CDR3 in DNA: TGTGCCAGCAGCTTTCTGCGCTCTAATTCACCCCTCCACTTT. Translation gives CASSFLRSNSPLHF.

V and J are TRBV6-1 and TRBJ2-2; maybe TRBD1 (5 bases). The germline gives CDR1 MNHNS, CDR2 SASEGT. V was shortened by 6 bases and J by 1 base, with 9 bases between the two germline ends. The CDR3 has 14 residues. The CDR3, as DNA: TGTGCCAGCAGCGCCAGGGAGAACACCGGGGAGCTGTTTTTT. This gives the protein CASSARENTGELFF.

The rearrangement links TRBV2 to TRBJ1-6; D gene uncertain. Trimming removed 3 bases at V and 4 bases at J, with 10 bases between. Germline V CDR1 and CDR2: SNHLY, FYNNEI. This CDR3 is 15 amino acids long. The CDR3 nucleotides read TGTGCCAGCAGTGAGCCGAGAGGGTATAATTCACCCCTCCACTTT. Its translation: CASSEPRGYNSPLHF.